The T cell receptor (beta chain) under discussion was sequenced for a study of Graves' ophthalmopathy and Graves' hyperthyroidism. Study context: Hyperthyroidism was considered stable when no ophthalmopathy appeared within 18 months of follow-up.

General study findings and limits: Ophthalmopathy progression predictions by the model showed about 79% specificity and approximately 67% sensitivity.

Regarding this clonotype: Its target is not known.

Germline V gives CDR1 DFQATT, CDR2 SNEGSKA (reference sequence). The V gene lost 0 bases and the J gene lost 3 bases, with 8 bases spanning the gap. The CDR3 runs 13 residues. Investigators amplified TCR beta CDR3 regions from RNA transcripts. HTBI primers were employed in first-round RT-PCR, then a second-round multiplex PCR followed. A single record per CDR3 protein comes from TCRdb applying MiXCR to the multiplex PCR reads. The table has over a million distinct CDR3 sequences, less than 45% seen once. The chain has TRBV20-1 and TRBJ1-1; no reliable D call. Specimen: peripheral blood or thyroid tissue (not recorded which). The clonotype originates from an adult man with Graves' hyperthyroidism. Written as DNA, the CDR3 is TGCAGTGCTAGAGATAAGTTTTACACTGAAGCTTTCTTT. Encoded protein: CSARDKFYTEAFF.